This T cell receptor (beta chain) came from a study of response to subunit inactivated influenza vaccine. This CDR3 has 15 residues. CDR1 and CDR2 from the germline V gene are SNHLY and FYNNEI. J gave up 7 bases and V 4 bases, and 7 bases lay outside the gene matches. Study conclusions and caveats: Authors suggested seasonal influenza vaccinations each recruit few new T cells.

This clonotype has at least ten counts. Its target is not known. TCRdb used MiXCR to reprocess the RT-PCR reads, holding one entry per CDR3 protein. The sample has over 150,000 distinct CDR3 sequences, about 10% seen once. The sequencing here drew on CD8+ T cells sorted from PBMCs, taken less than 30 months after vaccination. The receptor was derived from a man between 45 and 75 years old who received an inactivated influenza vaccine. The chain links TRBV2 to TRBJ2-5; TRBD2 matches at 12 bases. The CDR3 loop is CASSATSGGTGTQYF. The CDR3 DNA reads TGTGCCAGCAGTGCCACTAGCGGGGGGACAGGGACCCAGTACTTC. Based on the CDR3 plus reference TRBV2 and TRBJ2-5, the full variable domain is EPEVTQTPSHQVTQMGQEVILRCVPISNHLYFYWYRQILGQKVEFLVSFYNNEISEKSEIFDDQFSVERPDGSNFTLKIRSTKLEDSAMYFCASSATSGGTGTQYFGPGTRLLVL.